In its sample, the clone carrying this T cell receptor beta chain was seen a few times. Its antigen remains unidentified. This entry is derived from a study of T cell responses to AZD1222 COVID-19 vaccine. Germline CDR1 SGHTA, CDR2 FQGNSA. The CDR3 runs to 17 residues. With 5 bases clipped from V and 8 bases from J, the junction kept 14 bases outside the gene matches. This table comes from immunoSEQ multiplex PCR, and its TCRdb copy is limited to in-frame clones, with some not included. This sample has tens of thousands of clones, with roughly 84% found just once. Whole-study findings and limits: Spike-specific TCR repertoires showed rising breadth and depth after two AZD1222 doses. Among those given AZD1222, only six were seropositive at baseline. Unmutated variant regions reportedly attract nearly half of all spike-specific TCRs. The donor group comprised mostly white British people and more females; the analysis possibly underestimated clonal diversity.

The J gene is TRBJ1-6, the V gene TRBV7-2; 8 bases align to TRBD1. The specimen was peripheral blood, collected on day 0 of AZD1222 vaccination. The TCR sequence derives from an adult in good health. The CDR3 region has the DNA TGTGCCAGCAGCCCCGGACCCACAGGGGGGGGTTATTCACCCCTCCACTTT. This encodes CASSPGPTGGGYSPLHF.